This T cell receptor beta chain was retrieved from a study of HIV-infected children after antiretroviral therapy interruption. Study-wide context: Most children had recorded EBV and CMV exposure.

Looked up from germline, CDR1 is KGHDR and CDR2 is SFDVKD. The CDR3 is made up of 14 amino acids. The treatment was: PENTA 11 planned treatment interruption arm or continuous ART arm. Naive CD4+ CD45RA+ CD45RO- T cells were sorted from thawed PBMCs. A 3' RACE protocol on RNA, with unique molecular identifiers, produced the TCR library. A single record per CDR3 protein comes from TCRdb applying MiXCR to the 3' RACE reads. The sample has about 89,000 distinct CDR3 sequences, less than 7% seen once. In the case of this clonotype: A much larger clone sits a single nucleotide away, making a read error possible.

This receptor was identified in a pool of human donors with HIV. Sequenced here: CD45RA+ CD4+ T cells from PBMCs, pooled from several time points, sampled from a donor given antiretroviral therapy, either interrupted or continuous. Sample subset: naive CD4+ CD45RA+ CD45RO- T cells. V and J are TRBV24-1 and TRBJ1-2; no definite D call. CDR3 DNA sequence: TGTGCCACCAGTGATGCCCGAGAGAGATATGTCTACACCTTC. Translated: CATSDARERYVYTF.